The source of this TCR beta chain is a study of OX40 agonist ivuxolimab in advanced cancers. At the level of the study: Patients were infused with ivuxolimab every 2 weeks at 0.01 to 10 mg/kg. A partial response was reached by three patients: one with hepatocellular carcinoma and two with cutaneous melanoma. Study-wide results and caveats: Compared with others, partial responders at 0.1-3.0 mg/kg displayed clonal expansion among the lowest.

Losses at the gene ends were 0 bases for V and 3 bases for J; bases not matched to a gene: 4. Germline CDR1 MRHNA, CDR2 SNTAGT. The CDR3 sequence is 16 residues long. Only a few counts were recorded for this clone. The target antigen is unknown. Sequenced by immunoSEQ multiplex PCR; TCRdb stores in-frame clones only, minus some. This table has some 84,000 clones, over 80% appearing once. The TCR was taken from an adult with an advanced solid tumor such as melanoma, head and neck, liver or kidney cancer. The sequences come from CD4+ or CD8+ T cells sorted from blood, collected in a trial of the OX40 agonist ivuxolimab. The V and J genes are TRBV6-4 and TRBJ2-3; 9 bases are shared with TRBD2. The DNA for the CDR3 is TGTGCCAGCAGTGACTCTAGCGGGGGTGGGACAGATACGCAGTATTTT. Translation: CASSDSSGGGTDTQYF.